The 13 T cell receptor beta chains reported below all come from one sample, sequenced in a study of blood T cell repertoires in COVID-19. TCRdb's table, derived via immunoSEQ multiplex PCR, lists solely in-frame clones and lacks some. Of about 42,000 clones detected, more than 60% appear once; the ten largest clones hold under 30%. The specimen sequenced was peripheral blood. The receptors here all came from a woman aged 70-85 years with acute or convalescent COVID-19.

The rearrangement links TRBV5-4 to TRBJ2-3, with D uncertain. CDR3 length equals 16 residues. V shed 3 bases and J shed 4 bases, with 18 bases lying between them. Germline CDR1 SGHNT, CDR2 YYREEE (reference sequence). CDR3 loop: CASSSPSARGADTQYF. Here the CDR3 DNA reads TGTGCCAGCAGCTCACCATCGGCGAGAGGAGCAGATACGCAGTATTTT.

The chain is built from TRBV2 and TRBJ1-5; 8 positions match TRBD1. CDR1 is SNHLY, CDR2 FYNNEI, per germline. This CDR3 contains 15 residues. The J segment lost 1 base and the V segment lost 8 bases, leaving 7 bases of the junction unmatched. The CDR3 coding sequence is TGTGCCAGCTCTGGACAGGGTAAGAGCAATCAGCCCCAGCATTTT. Amino acids: CASSGQGKSNQPQHF.

J is TRBJ2-1 and V is TRBV11-2; 7 bases align to TRBD1. Trimming took 4 bases from V and 5 from J; bases not matched to a gene: 2. The CDR3 has 13 residues. Germline V gene lookup returns CDR1 SGHAT and CDR2 FQNNGV. The CDR3 DNA sequence: TGTGCCAGCAGCTCCGGGACAGACAATGAGCAGTTCTTC. Encoded protein: CASSSGTDNEQFF.

The rearrangement joins TRBV7-3 to TRBJ1-6; a possible D gene is TRBD1 (6 bases). This CDR3 contains 14 residues. Trimming took off 4 bases at V and 7 bases at J, with 11 bases between the two ends. CDR1 and CDR2 from the germline V gene are SGHTA and FQGTGA. DNA of the CDR3: TGTGCCAGCAGCTCCCAGGGGTACAATTCACCCCTCCACTTT. This gives the protein CASSSQGYNSPLHF. The full variable domain, in which reference TRBV7-3 and TRBJ1-6 provide the parts outside the CDR3, is GAGVSQTPSNKVTEKGKYVELRCDPISGHTALYWYRQSLGQGPEFLIYFQGTGAADDSGLPNDRFFAVRPEGSVSTLKIQRTERGDSAVYLCASSSQGYNSPLHFGNGTRLTVT.

The chain joins TRBV9 to TRBJ1-1, with unresolved D. The CDR3 has 15 amino acids. Trimming took off 0 bases at V and 0 bases at J, with 9 bases between the two ends. Germline V gene data show CDR1 as SGDLS and CDR2 as YYNGEE. DNA for the CDR3: TGTGCCAGCAGCGTAGGTAACAGTTTGAACACTGAAGCTTTCTTT. It is translated as CASSVGNSLNTEAFF.

The chain joins TRBV7-2 to TRBJ1-1; D is perhaps TRBD1 (5 bases). CDR3 length: 13 amino acids. Deletions cut 3 bases from V and 2 bases from J, with 7 bases between. Germline CDR1 is SGHTA and CDR2 is FQGNSA. The CDR3 DNA is TGTGCCAGCAGCTTGACAGCTAACACTGAAGCTTTCTTT. This translates into CASSLTANTEAFF.

This chain connects TRBV28 to TRBJ2-7; TRBD1 is a possible D gene (6 bases). CDR3 length: 13 residues. The germline V gene encodes CDR1 MDHEN and CDR2 SYDVKM. The ends were cut back, 7 bases at V and 3 bases at J, with 13 bases in the middle. The CDR3: CASTTGTLYEQYF. In DNA form, the CDR3 reads TGTGCCAGCACGACTGGGACACTCTACGAGCAGTACTTC.

The chain couples TRBV5-1 to TRBJ1-5; 7 nucleotides line up with TRBD1. Germline V gene sequence: CDR1 SGHRS, CDR2 YFSETQ. Trimming removed 1 base from V and 3 bases from J; junction bases left unmatched: 4. The CDR3 spans 15 residues. The CDR3 DNA reads as TGCGCCAGCAGCTTGCTCGGGACAGACAATCAGCCCCAGCATTTT. Its protein is CASSLLGTDNQPQHF.

This clone was seen just once. For the CDR3, the DNA is TGTGCCAGCAGCACGCGACAGGGTGAAGCTTTCTTT. Translated: CASSTRQGEAFF. V usage is TRBV7-8 and J usage is TRBJ1-1, with TRBD1 matching over 7 bases. CDR1 is SGHVS, CDR2 FQNEAQ, per germline. V dropped 5 bases and J dropped 7; count of bases not matched to a gene: 4. The CDR3 contains 12 residues.

This sequence joins TRBV5-1 and TRBJ1-6; tentatively, D is TRBD1 (6 bases). The CDR3 spans 17 residues. The germline CDR1 and CDR2 sequences are SGHRS and YFSETQ. Deletions cut 4 bases from V and 0 bases from J, with 14 bases between. CDR3 amino acids: CASSPRTASSYNSPLHF. The CDR3 DNA reads TGCGCCAGCAGCCCTAGGACAGCGAGCTCCTATAATTCACCCCTCCACTTT.

The gene calls are TRBV11-1 and TRBJ2-7; 10 bases agree with TRBD2. After removal of 5 bases from V and 4 bases from J, the junction contained 5 bases not matched to a gene. Germline-derived CDR1 and CDR2 are SGHAT and FQDESV (reference sequence). The length of the CDR3 is 14 residues. The CDR3 nucleotides are TGTGCCAGCAGCCCTTTAGCGGGAGGTTACGAGCAGTACTTC. This encodes CASSPLAGGYEQYF.

CDR3: CASSLYSLAGKYNEQFF. CDR3 in DNA: TGCGCCAGCAGCTTGTATTCCCTAGCGGGGAAATACAATGAGCAGTTCTTC. The gene calls are TRBV5-1 and TRBJ2-1, with TRBD2 identical over 9 bases. With 1 base clipped from V and 4 bases from J, the junction kept 9 bases outside the gene matches. Per germline, CDR1 SGHRS and CDR2 YFSETQ. This CDR3 is built from 17 residues.

Worth noting for this clone: The sample holds other DNA sequences that translate to the same CDR3. This CDR3 is CASSFGEAGGYTF. The CDR3 coding sequence is TGTGCCAGCAGCTTCGGGGAGGCTGGTGGCTACACCTTC. The chain uses TRBV7-9 and TRBJ1-2; D not certain. The CDR3 sequence is 13 residues long. V lost 3 bases and J lost 7, with 12 bases in between. The germline gives CDR1 SEHNR, CDR2 FQNEAQ (reference sequence).